This T cell receptor beta chain was recovered during a study of radiotherapy plus CTLA-4 blockade in lung cancer. Overall study context: For 15% to 20% of patients, objective responses occurred, and around 31% had disease control.

The study, taken as a whole, reports: Radiotherapy with ipilimumab was followed by blood expansion of tumor-derived clones.

Here immunoSEQ multiplex PCR was the method, and the copy in TCRdb shows in-frame clones only, minus some. The data contain around 31,000 clones, around 73% of them singletons. CDR1 and CDR2 (germline): MNHNS, SASEGT. The CDR3 runs 12 residues. The V end was cut by 3 bases, the J end by 14 bases, with 13 bases between. This clone has more than one count but fewer than ten. Its target is unknown. The TCR comes from a human donor with non-small cell lung cancer who had stable disease on radiotherapy plus ipilimumab. The rearrangement links TRBV6-1 to TRBJ1-4, with D possibly being TRBD1 (5 bases). The material was peripheral blood, obtained from a patient treated with radiotherapy plus ipilimumab. The CDR3 is CASSDWGTSLFF. In nucleotides, the CDR3 is TGTGCCAGCAGTGATTGGGGGACGTCCCTGTTTTTT.